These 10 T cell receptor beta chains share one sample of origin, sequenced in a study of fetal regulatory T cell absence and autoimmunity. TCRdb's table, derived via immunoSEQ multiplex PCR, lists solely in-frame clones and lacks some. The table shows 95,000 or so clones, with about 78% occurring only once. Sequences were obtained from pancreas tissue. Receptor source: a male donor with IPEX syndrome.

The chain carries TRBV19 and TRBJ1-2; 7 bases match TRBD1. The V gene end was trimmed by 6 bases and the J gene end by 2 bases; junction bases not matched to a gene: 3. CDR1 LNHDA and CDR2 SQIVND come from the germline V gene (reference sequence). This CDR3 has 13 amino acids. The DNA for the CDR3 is TGTGCCAGTAGGCCGACAGGGAACTATGGCTACACCTTC. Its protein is CASRPTGNYGYTF. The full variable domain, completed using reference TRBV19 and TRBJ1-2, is DGGITQSPKYLFRKEGQNVTLSCEQNLNHDAMYWYRQDPGQGLRLIYYSQIVNDFQKGDIAEGYSVSREKKESFPLTVTSAQKNPTAFYLCASRPTGNYGYTFGSGTRLTVV.

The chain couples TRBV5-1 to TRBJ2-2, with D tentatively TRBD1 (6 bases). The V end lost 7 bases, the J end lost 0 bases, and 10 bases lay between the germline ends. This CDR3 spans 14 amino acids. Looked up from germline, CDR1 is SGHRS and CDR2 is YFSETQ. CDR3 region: CASQNRANTGELFF. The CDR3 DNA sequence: TGCGCCAGCCAGAACAGGGCGAACACCGGGGAGCTGTTTTTT.

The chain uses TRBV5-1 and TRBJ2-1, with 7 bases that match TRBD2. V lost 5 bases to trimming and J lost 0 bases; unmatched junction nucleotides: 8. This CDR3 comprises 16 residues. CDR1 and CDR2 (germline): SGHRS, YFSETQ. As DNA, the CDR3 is TGCGCCAGCAGTCAACTTAGCGGGTTCTCCTACAATGAGCAGTTCTTC. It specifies CASSQLSGFSYNEQFF.

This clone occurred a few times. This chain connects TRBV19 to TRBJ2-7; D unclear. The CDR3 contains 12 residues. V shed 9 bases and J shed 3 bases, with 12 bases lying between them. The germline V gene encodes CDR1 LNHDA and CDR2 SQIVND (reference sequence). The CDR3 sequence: CASLDRNYEQYF. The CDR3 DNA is TGTGCCAGCTTGGACCGGAACTACGAGCAGTACTTC. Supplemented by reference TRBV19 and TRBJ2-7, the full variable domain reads DGGITQSPKYLFRKEGQNVTLSCEQNLNHDAMYWYRQDPGQGLRLIYYSQIVNDFQKGDIAEGYSVSREKKESFPLTVTSAQKNPTAFYLCASLDRNYEQYFGPGTRLTVT.

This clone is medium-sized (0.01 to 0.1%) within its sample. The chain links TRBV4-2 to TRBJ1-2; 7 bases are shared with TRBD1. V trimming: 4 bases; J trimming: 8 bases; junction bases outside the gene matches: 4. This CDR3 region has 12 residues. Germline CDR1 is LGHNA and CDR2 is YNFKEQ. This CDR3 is CASSRTGAGYTF. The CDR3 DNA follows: TGTGCCAGCAGCCGCACAGGGGCCGGCTACACCTTC.

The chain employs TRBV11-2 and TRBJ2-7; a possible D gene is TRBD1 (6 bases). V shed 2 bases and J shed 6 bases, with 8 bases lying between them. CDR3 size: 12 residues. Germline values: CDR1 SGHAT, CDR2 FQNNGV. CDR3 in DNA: TGTGCCAGCAGCTTACAGGGGCTCGAGCAGTACTTC. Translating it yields CASSLQGLEQYF.

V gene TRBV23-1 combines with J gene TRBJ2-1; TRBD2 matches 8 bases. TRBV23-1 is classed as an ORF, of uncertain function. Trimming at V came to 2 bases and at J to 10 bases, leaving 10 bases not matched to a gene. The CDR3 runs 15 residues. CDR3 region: CASSQPSGPGGEQFF. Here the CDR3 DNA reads TGCGCCAGCAGTCAACCCTCAGGACCGGGGGGGGAGCAGTTCTTC.

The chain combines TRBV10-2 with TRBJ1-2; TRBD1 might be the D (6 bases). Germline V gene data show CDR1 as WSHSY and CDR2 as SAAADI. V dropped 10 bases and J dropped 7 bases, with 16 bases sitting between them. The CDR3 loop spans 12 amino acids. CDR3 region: CATALTGGGYTF. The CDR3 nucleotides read TGCGCCACCGCGCTGACAGGAGGTGGCTACACCTTC.

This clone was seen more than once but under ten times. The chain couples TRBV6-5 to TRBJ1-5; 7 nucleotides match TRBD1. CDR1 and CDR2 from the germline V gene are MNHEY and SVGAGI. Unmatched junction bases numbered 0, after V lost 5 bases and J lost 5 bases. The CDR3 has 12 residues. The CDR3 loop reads CASSDRDQPQHF. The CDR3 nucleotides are TGTGCCAGCAGTGACAGGGATCAGCCCCAGCATTTT.

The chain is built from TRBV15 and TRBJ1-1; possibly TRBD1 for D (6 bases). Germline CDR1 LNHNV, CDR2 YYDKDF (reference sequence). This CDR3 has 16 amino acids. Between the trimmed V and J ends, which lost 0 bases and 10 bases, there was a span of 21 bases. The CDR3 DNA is TGTGCCACCAGCAGAGATGTTAGGGGGGCCCTTGATAGAGCTTTCTTT. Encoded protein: CATSRDVRGALDRAFF.